This T cell receptor beta chain was captured by sequencing in a study of graft-versus-host responses after intestinal transplantation. Study details: Multivisceral, liver-intestinal, or isolated intestinal transplants were performed in recipients.

On this clone: Antigen specificity is unknown.

The length of the CDR3 is 16 residues. Per germline, CDR1 SGHVS and CDR2 FNYEAQ. V lost 1 base, J lost 0 bases, and 12 bases lay in between. Regarding the study as a whole: When patients had graft-donor T cell macrochimerism, their allografts held high graft-versus-host to host-versus-graft clonal ratios. The highest levels of circulating GvH clones went along with early declines in HvG clones after transplant.

TCRdb keeps only in-frame clones here, not all; method: immunoSEQ multiplex PCR. The sample contains over 85,000 clones, 90% to 95% of which appear only once. The specimen comprised unstimulated CD4+ T cells sorted from spleen or lymph node cells, sampled before transplant. J is TRBJ1-1 and V is TRBV7-6; D may be TRBD1 (5 bases). This receptor was identified in a human donor who was the organ donor for an intestinal transplant. The DNA for the CDR3 is TGTGCCAGCAGCTTAGGGAGGGGACCGTTGAACACTGAAGCTTTCTTT. The encoded protein is CASSLGRGPLNTEAFF.